The clone carrying this T cell receptor beta chain was observed at least ten times. The CDR3 extends over 13 amino acids. V lost 5 bases and J lost 5, with 10 bases in between. Germline CDR1 is SEHNR and CDR2 is FQNEAQ (reference sequence). These data belong to a study of blood T cell repertoires in COVID-19. Only in-frame clones appear in the TCRdb table, and some are missing; sequencing was by immunoSEQ multiplex PCR. The sample gives 100,000 or so clones, less than 85% of which show up once; around 15% is in the top ten. The receptor comes from an older woman with acute or convalescent COVID-19. Sequences were obtained from peripheral blood. The chain couples TRBV7-9 to TRBJ1-5; no firm D call. The CDR3: CASSPRGDQPQHF. CDR3 nucleotides: TGTGCCAGCAGCCCACGGGGAGATCAGCCCCAGCATTTT.